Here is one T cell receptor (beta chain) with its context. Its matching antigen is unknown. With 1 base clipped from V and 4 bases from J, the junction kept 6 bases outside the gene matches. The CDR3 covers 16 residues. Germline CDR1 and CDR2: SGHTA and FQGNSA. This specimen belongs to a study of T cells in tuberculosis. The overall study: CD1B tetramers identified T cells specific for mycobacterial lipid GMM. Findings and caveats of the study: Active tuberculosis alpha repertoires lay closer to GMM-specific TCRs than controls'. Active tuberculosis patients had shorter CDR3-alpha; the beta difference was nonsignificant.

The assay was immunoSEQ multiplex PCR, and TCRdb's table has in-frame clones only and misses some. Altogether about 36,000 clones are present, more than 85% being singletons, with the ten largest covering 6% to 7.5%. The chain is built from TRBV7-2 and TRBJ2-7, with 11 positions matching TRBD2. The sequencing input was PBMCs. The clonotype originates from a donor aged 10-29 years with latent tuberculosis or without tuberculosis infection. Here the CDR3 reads CASSLVALAGGYEQYF. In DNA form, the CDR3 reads TGTGCCAGCAGCTTAGTTGCCCTAGCGGGGGGTTACGAGCAGTACTTC.